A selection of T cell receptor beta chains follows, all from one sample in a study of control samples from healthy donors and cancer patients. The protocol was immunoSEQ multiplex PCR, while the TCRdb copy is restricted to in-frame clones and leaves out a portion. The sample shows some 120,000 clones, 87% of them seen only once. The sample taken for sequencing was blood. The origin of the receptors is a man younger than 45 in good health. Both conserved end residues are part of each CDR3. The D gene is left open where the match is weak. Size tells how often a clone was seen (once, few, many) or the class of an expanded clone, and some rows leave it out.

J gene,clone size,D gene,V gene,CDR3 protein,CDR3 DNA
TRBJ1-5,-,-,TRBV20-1,CSASPGGYSNQPQHF,TGCAGTGCTAGTCCCGGGGGTTATAGCAATCAGCCCCAGCATTTT
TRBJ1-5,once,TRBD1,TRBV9,CASSVRDRPYSNQPQHF,TGTGCCAGCAGCGTCCGGGACAGGCCTTATAGCAATCAGCCCCAGCATTTT
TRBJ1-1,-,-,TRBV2,CASRENTEAFF,TGTGCCAGCAGGGAGAACACTGAAGCTTTCTTT
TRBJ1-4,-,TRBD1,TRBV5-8,CASSSRDRPGEKLFF,TGTGCCAGCAGCTCGCGGGACAGGCCAGGGGAAAAACTGTTTTTT
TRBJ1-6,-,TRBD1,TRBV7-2,CASSSTGGIRSPLHF,TGTGCCAGCAGCTCGACAGGGGGAATCCGTTCACCCCTCCACTTT
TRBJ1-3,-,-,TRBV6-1,CASSGRGASSGNTIYF,TGTGCCAGCAGTGGGAGGGGGGCCAGCTCTGGAAACACCATATATTTT
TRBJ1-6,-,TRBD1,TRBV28,CASNPLQGYNSPLHF,TGTGCCAGCAACCCATTACAGGGGTATAATTCACCCCTCCACTTT
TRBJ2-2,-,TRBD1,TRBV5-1,CASSPDTGVNGELFF,TGCGCCAGCAGCCCCGATACAGGGGTAAACGGGGAGCTGTTTTTT
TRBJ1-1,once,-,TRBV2,CASRASEAKNTEAFF,TGTGCCAGCCGAGCCTCGGAAGCGAAGAACACTGAAGCTTTCTTT
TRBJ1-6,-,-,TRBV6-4,CASSDSSSSPLHF,TGTGCCAGCAGTGACTCATCAAGTTCACCCCTCCACTTT
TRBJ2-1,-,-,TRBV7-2,CASSLHRDNEQFF,TGTGCCAGCAGCCTGCACCGGGACAATGAGCAGTTCTTC
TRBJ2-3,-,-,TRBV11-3,CASSLAGGTDTQYF,TGTGCCAGCAGCTTAGCAGGGGGCACAGATACGCAGTATTTT
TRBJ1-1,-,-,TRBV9,CASSVEALLIMNTEAFF,TGTGCCAGCAGCGTAGAGGCGTTACTTATTATGAACACTGAAGCTTTCTTT
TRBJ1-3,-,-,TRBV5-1,CASSLGGSNTIYF,TGCGCCAGCAGCTTGGGGGGTTCCAACACCATATATTTT
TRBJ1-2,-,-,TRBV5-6,CASSLVGQQSYGYTF,TGTGCCAGCAGCTTGGTAGGACAGCAATCCTATGGCTACACCTTC
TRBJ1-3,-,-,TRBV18,CASSQSEGSGNTIYF,TGTGCCAGCTCCCAATCGGAAGGCTCTGGAAACACCATATATTTT
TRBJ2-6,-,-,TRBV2,CASSDHGRSSGANVLTF,TGTGCCAGCAGTGATCACGGACGGAGCTCTGGGGCCAACGTCCTGACTTTC
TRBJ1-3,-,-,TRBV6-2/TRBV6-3,CASRPTGAGNTIYF,TGTGCCAGCAGGCCTACGGGGGCTGGAAACACCATATATTTT
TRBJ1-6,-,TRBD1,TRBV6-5,CASSRDRVNSPLHF,TGTGCCAGCAGTAGGGACAGGGTTAATTCACCCCTCCACTTT
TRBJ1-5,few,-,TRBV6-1,CASSEFGISRREPQHF,TGTGCCAGCAGTGAATTTGGGATAAGCAGGCGGGAGCCCCAGCATTTT
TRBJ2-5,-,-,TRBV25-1,CASSRDGETQYF,TGTGCCAGCAGTAGGGACGGTGAGACCCAGTACTTC
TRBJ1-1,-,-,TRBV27,CASSFRGVRTEAFF,TGTGCCAGCAGTTTCAGAGGGGTGAGGACTGAAGCTTTCTTT
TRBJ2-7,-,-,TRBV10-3,CAIEDERNYEQYF,TGTGCCATCGAAGACGAGCGGAACTACGAGCAGTACTTC
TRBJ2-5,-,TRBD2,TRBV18,CASSPNGLAGEETQYF,TGTGCCAGCTCACCCAACGGACTAGCGGGGGAGGAGACCCAGTACTTC
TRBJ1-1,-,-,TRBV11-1,CASSFWGAEAFF,TGTGCCAGCAGCTTCTGGGGGGCTGAAGCTTTCTTT
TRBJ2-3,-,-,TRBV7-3,CASSKAGLRDTQYF,TGTGCCAGCAGCAAGGCAGGGCTTCGGGATACGCAGTATTTT
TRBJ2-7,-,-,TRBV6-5,CASTSTGSVPGEQYF,TGTGCCAGCACCTCTACGGGCAGCGTTCCCGGCGAGCAGTACTTC
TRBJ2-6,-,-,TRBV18,CASSPGSGANVLTF,TGTGCCAGCTCACCAGGGTCTGGGGCCAACGTCCTGACTTTC
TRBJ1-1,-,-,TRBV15,CATSTPGVTEAFF,TGTGCCACCAGCACCCCAGGGGTGACTGAAGCTTTCTTT
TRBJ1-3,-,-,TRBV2,CASKESSGNTIYF,TGTGCCAGTAAAGAGAGCTCTGGAAACACCATATATTTT
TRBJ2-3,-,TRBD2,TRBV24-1,CATSESGLGGDTQYF,TGTGCCACCAGTGAGTCGGGACTAGGAGGGGACACGCAGTATTTT
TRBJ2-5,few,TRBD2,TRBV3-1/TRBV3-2,CASSPRLAGGPSQETQYF,TGTGCCAGCAGCCCACGACTAGCGGGGGGCCCCTCCCAAGAGACCCAGTACTTC